This T cell receptor beta chain was sequenced in a study of shared clonotypes between healthy human individuals. Findings and caveats of the study: Clonotype sharing among donors likely depends on sequencing depth.

Naive CD8 cells were CD45RO-negative, positively selected for CCR7, excluding terminally differentiated effector memory CD45RA+ cells. All participating donors were Caucasian adults from Nashville, Tennessee. The assay was carried out at the deep level. Every immunoSEQ plate was one replicate of a subset's evenly spread DNA. The data were produced by immunoSEQ multiplex PCR, yet TCRdb's version contains in-frame clones alone and is incomplete. The repertoire holds more than 2 million clones, approximately 94% seen once, with about 1.1% in the top ten. About this clone: Its antigen remains unidentified.

This clonotype originated in a man aged 18 to 35 in good health. Source material: naive CD8+ T cells sorted from blood.

The CDR3 protein is CAAGLAGIYNEQFF. As DNA, the CDR3 is TGTGCCGCGGGACTAGCGGGGATCTACAATGAGCAGTTCTTC. The chain has TRBV19 and TRBJ2-1; TRBD2 aligns across 13 bases. Germline trimming cut 11 bases from V and 3 bases from J; bases unmatched to any gene: 4. Looked up from germline, CDR1 is LNHDA and CDR2 is SQIVND (reference sequence). The CDR3 contains 14 residues.